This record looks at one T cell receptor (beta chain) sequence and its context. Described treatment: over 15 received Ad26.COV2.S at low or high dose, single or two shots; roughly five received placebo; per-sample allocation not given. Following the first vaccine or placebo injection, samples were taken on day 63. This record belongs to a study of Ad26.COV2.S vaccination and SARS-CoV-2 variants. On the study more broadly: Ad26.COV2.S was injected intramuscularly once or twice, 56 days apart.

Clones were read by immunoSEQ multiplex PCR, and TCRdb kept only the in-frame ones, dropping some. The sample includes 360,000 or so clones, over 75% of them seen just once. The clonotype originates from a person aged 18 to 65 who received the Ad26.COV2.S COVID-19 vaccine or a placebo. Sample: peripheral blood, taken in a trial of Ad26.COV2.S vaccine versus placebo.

The CDR3 here is CASSSNRQRGLNTEAFF. As DNA, the CDR3 is TGTGCCAGCAGCTCGAACCGACAGCGGGGGTTGAACACTGAAGCTTTCTTT. The chain uses TRBV7-9 and TRBJ1-1; a weak D match, TRBD1 (5 bases). Germline lookup yields CDR1 SEHNR and CDR2 FQNEAQ (reference sequence). The CDR3 consists of 17 residues. Trimming shortened V by 4 bases and J by 0 bases, and 18 bases separated the two germline ends. Variable domain in full (rest from reference TRBV7-9 and TRBJ1-1): DTGVSQNPRHKITKRGQNVTFRCDPISEHNRLYWYRQTLGQGPEFLTYFQNEAQLEKSRLLSDRFSAERPKGSFSTLEIQRTEQGDSAMYLCASSSNRQRGLNTEAFFGQGTRLTVV.